This TCR beta chain comes out of a study of Ad26.COV2.S vaccination and SARS-CoV-2 variants. Of note for this clone: Its antigen is undetermined.

Germline values: CDR1 ENHRY, CDR2 SYGVKD. This CDR3 has 11 amino acids. Deletions cut 0 bases from V and 7 bases from J, with 3 bases between. The data were produced by immunoSEQ multiplex PCR, yet TCRdb's version contains in-frame clones alone and is incomplete. The repertoire has about 350,000 clones, around 92% of them found once; the top ten carry about 3.9%. General study findings and limits: Total T cell responses were possibly underestimated by TCR breadth and depth analyses. Considerable breadth of spike-specific CD8+ and CD4+ T cell responses has reportedly been documented following vaccination. Among vaccine recipients, spike-specific TCR breadth exceeded that of placebo recipients.

The sequencing used peripheral blood, collected after recovery from COVID-19. The sequence derives from a human donor who had recovered from COVID-19. The genes are TRBV10-3 and TRBJ2-5; D unresolved. The CDR3 DNA is TGTGCCATCAGTGAGTCGGGGACCCAGTACTTC. Protein: CAISESGTQYF.